These 14 T cell receptor beta chains came from one sample sequenced in a study of cytomegalovirus exposure and HLA in healthy donors (TCRdb year 2017). The method was the immunoSEQ multiplex PCR assay. The multiplex PCR relied on a mix of 60 forward primers for TCR Vbeta segments and 13 reverse primers for TCR Jbeta segments. Entries here come from immuneACCESS through TCRdb and include only in-frame sequences with V and J called. Some clones fail to appear in such tables; in the studies checked, an unresolved V gene covers under half of the shortfall, and the cause of the remainder is unknown. Within this sample are around 180,000 clones, with 70% to 85% of them counted one time only. Clones ranked in the top ten supply under 0.9% of the sample. Sequenced: PBMCs. Source of these receptors: a woman aged 40 to 50 in good health and CMV-seronegative.

The J gene is TRBJ2-4, the V gene TRBV5-1; D remains ambiguous. The CDR3 consists of 15 residues. V was cut by 0 bases and J by 7 bases, with 14 bases left in between. Germline CDR1 is SGHRS and CDR2 is YFSETQ. Written as DNA, the CDR3 is TGCGCCAGCAGCTTGGCCCTTGGGCAGACCAACATTCAGTACTTC. It encodes CASSLALGQTNIQYF.

The rearrangement links TRBV5-1 to TRBJ2-3; 13 positions agree with TRBD2. CDR1 is SGHRS and CDR2 is YFSETQ in the germline V gene. The CDR3 loop spans 16 amino acids. J was trimmed by 1 base and V by 4 bases; bases with no gene match: 3. The CDR3 loop reads CASSRLAGGRTDTQYF. CDR3 coding DNA: TGCGCCAGCAGCAGACTAGCGGGGGGCCGCACAGATACGCAGTATTTT.

The genes are TRBV9 and TRBJ2-1; 8 bases agree with TRBD2. This CDR3 has 15 residues. Germline-derived CDR1 and CDR2 are SGDLS and YYNGEE. Losses at the gene ends were 4 bases for V and 2 bases for J; bases not matched to a gene: 5. The CDR3 sequence: CASSRREGPYNEQFF. The DNA for the CDR3 is TGTGCCAGCAGCCGCCGGGAGGGCCCCTACAATGAGCAGTTCTTC. Supplemented by reference TRBV9 and TRBJ2-1, the full variable domain reads DSGVTQTPKHLITATGQRVTLRCSPRSGDLSVYWYQQSLDQGLQFLIQYYNGEERAKGNILERFSAQQFPDLHSELNLSSLELGDSALYFCASSRREGPYNEQFFGPGTRLTVL.

The chain's CDR3 is CASSLSRDTDTQYF. As DNA, the CDR3 is TGTGCCAGCAGCTTGTCGCGGGACACAGATACGCAGTATTTT. This chain links TRBV5-6 with TRBJ2-3, with D maybe TRBD2 (6 bases). From germline, CDR1 is SGHDT and CDR2 YYEEEE. V lost 1 base and J 2 bases, leaving 8 bases between the germline ends. This CDR3 region has 14 residues. The variable domain in full, with the rest retrieved from reference TRBV5-6 and TRBJ2-3, is DAGVTQSPTHLIKTRGQQVTLRCSPKSGHDTVSWYQQALGQGPQFIFQYYEEEERQRGNFPDRFSGHQFPNYSSELNVNALLLGDSALYLCASSLSRDTDTQYFGPGTRLTVL.

In regard to this clone: Relative to the germline gene, one junction end is altered; a read error may explain this. The J gene is TRBJ2-7, the V gene TRBV30, with 12 bases identical to TRBD1. CDR3 length: 13 amino acids. Germline loops: CDR1 GTSNPN, CDR2 SVGIG (reference sequence). The CDR3 sequence is CAWGTGGSHEQYF. The CDR3 DNA is TGTGCCTGGGGGACAGGGGGCTCCCACGAGCAGTACTTC.

The chain has TRBV7-2 and TRBJ2-1; 12 bases align to TRBD2. The CDR3 sequence is 19 residues long. Germline V gene lookup returns CDR1 SGHTA and CDR2 FQGNSA. Germline trimming cut 5 bases from V and 3 bases from J; bases unmatched to any gene: 14. The CDR3: CASSPKASGRGAGYNEQFF. In DNA form, the CDR3 reads TGTGCCAGCAGCCCCAAGGCTAGCGGGAGGGGGGCGGGCTACAATGAGCAGTTCTTC.

On this clone: Other DNA sequences in this sample translate to the same CDR3. The chain joins TRBV29-1 to TRBJ2-2; 9 nucleotides line up with TRBD1. Germline CDR1 is SQVTM and CDR2 is ANQGSEA. Germline trimming cut 6 bases from V and 2 bases from J; bases unmatched to any gene: 1. CDR3 length: 13 amino acids. The CDR3 loop reads CSVDRGNTGELFF. As DNA, the CDR3 is TGCAGCGTGGACAGGGGTAACACCGGGGAGCTGTTTTTT.

V and J are TRBV19 and TRBJ2-5; TRBD2 matches at 8 bases. From germline, CDR1 is LNHDA and CDR2 SQIVND (reference sequence). There are 13 residues in the CDR3. V lost 6 bases, J lost 5 bases, and 5 bases stayed unmatched. In nucleotides, the CDR3 is TGTGCCAGTAGCGGGAGGGCCTGGGAGACCCAGTACTTC. This codes for CASSGRAWETQYF.

V and J are TRBV19 and TRBJ2-3; 9 positions match TRBD1. Per the germline V gene, CDR1 is LNHDA and CDR2 is SQIVND (reference sequence). J lost 6 bases, V lost 3 bases, and 10 bases had no gene match. CDR3 length: 16 amino acids. The CDR3 loop reads CASSMGSGTGTDTQYF. The DNA for the CDR3 is TGTGCCAGTAGTATGGGTAGTGGGACAGGGACCGATACGCAGTATTTT.

J is TRBJ1-5 and V is TRBV5-4, with a tentative D call TRBD1 (6 bases). Germline assignment: CDR1 SGHNT and CDR2 YYREEE (reference sequence). This CDR3 contains 13 residues. The ends were cut back, 4 bases at V and 7 bases at J, with 12 bases in the middle. The CDR3 bases are TGTGCCAGCAGCCGAGGGGGGGAGCAGCCCCAGCATTTT. Residues: CASSRGGEQPQHF.

The chain recombines TRBV19 with TRBJ1-1; 9 positions match TRBD1. The CDR3 contains 15 residues. V trimming: 9 bases; J trimming: 4 bases; junction bases outside the gene matches: 12. From germline, CDR1 is LNHDA and CDR2 SQIVND (reference sequence). Written as DNA, the CDR3 is TGTGCCAGGCCACCCCCGGGACAGGGTTCCACTGAAGCTTTCTTT. Translated, it gives CARPPPGQGSTEAFF.

The V call is TRBV5-1, the J call TRBJ2-7, with D maybe TRBD1 (6 bases). The CDR3 covers 15 residues. Between the trimmed V and J ends, which lost 0 bases and 6 bases, there was a span of 16 bases. Germline CDR1 and CDR2: SGHRS and YFSETQ. DNA for the CDR3: TGCGCCAGCAGCTTGGTTCAGGGACACCGGGGCGAGCAGTACTTC. It yields the protein CASSLVQGHRGEQYF.

This clone occurred a few times. The rearrangement uses TRBV6-6 and TRBJ2-1; tentatively, D is TRBD2 (5 bases). From germline, CDR1 is MNHNY and CDR2 SVGAGI (reference sequence). This CDR3 comprises 11 residues. V was pared by 5 bases and J by 9 bases, with 8 bases between. The CDR3 coding sequence is TGTGCCAGCAGTCGTGGGAGTGAGCAGTTCTTC. Translation: CASSRGSEQFF.

V is TRBV5-5 and J is TRBJ2-1; weak D call: TRBD2 (5 bases). Germline assignment: CDR1 SGHKS and CDR2 YYEKEE (reference sequence). CDR3 length: 14 amino acids. V gave up 3 bases and J gave up 2 bases, with 9 bases separating them. CDR3 sequence reads: CASSWTSTYNEQFF. DNA for the CDR3: TGTGCCAGCAGCTGGACTTCGACCTACAATGAGCAGTTCTTC.